This T cell receptor beta chain was identified in a study of blood T cell repertoires in COVID-19. Study at large: Collection of acute and convalescent COVID-19 samples took place in the United States, Italy and Spain. PBMCs, B-cell-depleted T cells, or T cells provided the cDNA or gDNA that made up the material.

Study processing details: Nucleated cell number was recorded as an estimate derived from reference gene primer amplification. Sequenced by immunoSEQ multiplex PCR; TCRdb stores in-frame clones only, minus some. Clone size and V and J calls were adopted from that table, with D and trimming inferred from the DNA. The sample consists of some 150,000 clones, around 82% of them appearing once. The CDR3 has 15 residues. Source material: peripheral blood. This TCR came from a man aged 60 to 75 with active or convalescent COVID-19. The chain links TRBV21-1 to TRBJ1-5. TRBV21-1 is assigned pseudogene status. This CDR3 reads CASSKVYTVNQPQHF. As DNA, the CDR3 is TGTGCCAGCAGCAAAGTTTATACGGTCAATCAGCCCCAGCATTTT.